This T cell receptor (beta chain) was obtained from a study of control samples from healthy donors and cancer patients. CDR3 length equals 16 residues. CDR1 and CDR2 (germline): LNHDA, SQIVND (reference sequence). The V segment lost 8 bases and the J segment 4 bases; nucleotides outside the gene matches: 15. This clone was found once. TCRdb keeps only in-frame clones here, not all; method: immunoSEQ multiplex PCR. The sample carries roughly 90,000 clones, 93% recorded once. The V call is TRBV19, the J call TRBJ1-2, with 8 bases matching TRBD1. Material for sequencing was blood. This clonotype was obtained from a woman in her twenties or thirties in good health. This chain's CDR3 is CASGGQGRSQGYGYTF. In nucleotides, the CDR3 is TGTGCCAGTGGTGGACAGGGTCGTTCTCAGGGCTATGGCTACACCTTC.